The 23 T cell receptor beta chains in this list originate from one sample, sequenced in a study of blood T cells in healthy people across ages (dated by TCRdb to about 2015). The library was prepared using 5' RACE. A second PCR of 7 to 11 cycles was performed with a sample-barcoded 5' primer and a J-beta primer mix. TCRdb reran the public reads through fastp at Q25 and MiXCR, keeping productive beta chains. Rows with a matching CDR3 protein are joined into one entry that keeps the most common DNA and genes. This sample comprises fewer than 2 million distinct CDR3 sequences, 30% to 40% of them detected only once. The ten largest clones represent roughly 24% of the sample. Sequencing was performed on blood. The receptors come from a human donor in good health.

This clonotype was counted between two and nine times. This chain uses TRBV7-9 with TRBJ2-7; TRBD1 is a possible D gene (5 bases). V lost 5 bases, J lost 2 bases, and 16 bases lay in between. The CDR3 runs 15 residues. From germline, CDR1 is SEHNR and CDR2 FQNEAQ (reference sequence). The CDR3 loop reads CASSRRGNGTYEQYF. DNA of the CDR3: TGTGCCAGCAGCCGAAGGGGTAATGGGACCTACGAGCAGTACTTC.

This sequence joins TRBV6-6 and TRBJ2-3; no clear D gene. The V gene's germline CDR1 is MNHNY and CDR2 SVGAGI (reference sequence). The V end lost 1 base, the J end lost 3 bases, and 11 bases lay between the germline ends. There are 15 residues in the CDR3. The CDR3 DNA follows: TGTGCCAGCAGTTACTGGCCCCACGGGACAGATACGCAGTATTTT. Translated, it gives CASSYWPHGTDTQYF.

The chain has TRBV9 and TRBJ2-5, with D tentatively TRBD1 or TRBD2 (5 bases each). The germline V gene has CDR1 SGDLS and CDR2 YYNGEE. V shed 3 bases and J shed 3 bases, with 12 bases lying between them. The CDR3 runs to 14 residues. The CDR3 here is CASSATGTEETQYF. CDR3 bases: TGTGCCAGCAGCGCGACCGGGACGGAAGAGACCCAGTACTTC. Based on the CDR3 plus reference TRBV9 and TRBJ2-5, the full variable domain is DSGVTQTPKHLITATGQRVTLRCSPRSGDLSVYWYQQSLDQGLQFLIQYYNGEERAKGNILERFSAQQFPDLHSELNLSSLELGDSALYFCASSATGTEETQYFGPGTRLLVL.

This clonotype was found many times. Here the CDR3 DNA reads TGTGCCAGCAGCTTAGCGACACTAGCGGGGGCAGATACGCAGTATTTT. It specifies CASSLATLAGADTQYF. V gene TRBV7-2 combines with J gene TRBJ2-3; 11 bases map to TRBD2. Germline V gene sequence: CDR1 SGHTA, CDR2 FQGNSA. The CDR3 length is 16 residues. The V segment lost 0 bases and the J segment 4 bases; nucleotides outside the gene matches: 3.

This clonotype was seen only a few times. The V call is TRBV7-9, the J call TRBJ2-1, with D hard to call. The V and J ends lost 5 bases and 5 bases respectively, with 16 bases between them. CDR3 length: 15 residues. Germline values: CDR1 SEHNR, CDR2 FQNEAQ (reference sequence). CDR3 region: CASSPPDTGDNEQFF. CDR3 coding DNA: TGTGCCAGCAGCCCTCCCGACACGGGTGACAATGAGCAGTTCTTC.

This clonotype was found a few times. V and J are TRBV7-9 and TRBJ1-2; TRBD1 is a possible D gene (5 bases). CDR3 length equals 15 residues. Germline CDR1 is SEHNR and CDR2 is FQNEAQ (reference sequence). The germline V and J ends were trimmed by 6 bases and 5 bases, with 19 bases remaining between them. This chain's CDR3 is CASRLGQIPQYGYTF. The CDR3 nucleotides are TGTGCCAGCAGGCTAGGACAAATTCCTCAGTATGGCTACACCTTC. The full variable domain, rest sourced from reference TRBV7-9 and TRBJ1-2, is DTGVSQNPRHKITKRGQNVTFRCDPISEHNRLYWYRQTLGQGPEFLTYFQNEAQLEKSRLLSDRFSAERPKGSFSTLEIQRTEQGDSAMYLCASRLGQIPQYGYTFGSGTRLTVV.

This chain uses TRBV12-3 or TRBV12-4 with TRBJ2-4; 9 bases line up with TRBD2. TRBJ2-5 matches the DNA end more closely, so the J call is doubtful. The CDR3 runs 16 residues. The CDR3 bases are TGTGCCAGCAGTTTAGTAGCCCTAGCGGGGATGGAGACCCAGTACTTC. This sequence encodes CASSLVALAGMETQYF.

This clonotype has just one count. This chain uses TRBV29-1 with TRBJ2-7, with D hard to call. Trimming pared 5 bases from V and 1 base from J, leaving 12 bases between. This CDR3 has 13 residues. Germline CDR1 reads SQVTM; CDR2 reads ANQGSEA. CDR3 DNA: TGCAGCGTTATAGGGCCACTGTCCTACGAGCAGTACTTC. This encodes CSVIGPLSYEQYF.

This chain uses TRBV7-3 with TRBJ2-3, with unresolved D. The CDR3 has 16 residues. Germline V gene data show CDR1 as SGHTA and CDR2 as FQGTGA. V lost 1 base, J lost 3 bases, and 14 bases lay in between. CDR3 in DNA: TGTGCCAGCAGCTTAATGCCGGCAGGTGGGACAGATACGCAGTATTTT. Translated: CASSLMPAGGTDTQYF.

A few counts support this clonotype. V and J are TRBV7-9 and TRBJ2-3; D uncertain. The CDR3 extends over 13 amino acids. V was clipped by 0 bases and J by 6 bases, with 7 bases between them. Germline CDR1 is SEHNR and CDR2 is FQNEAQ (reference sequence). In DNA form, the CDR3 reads TGTGCCAGCAGCTTAGCTAGACGGGATACGCAGTATTTT. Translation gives CASSLARRDTQYF.

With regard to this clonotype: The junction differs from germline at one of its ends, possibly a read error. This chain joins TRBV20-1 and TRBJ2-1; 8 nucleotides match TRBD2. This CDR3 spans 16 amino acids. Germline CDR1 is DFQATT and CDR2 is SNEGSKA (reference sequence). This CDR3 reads CSAPRTSMSSCNEQFF. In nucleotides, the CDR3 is TGCAGTGCTCCCCGGACTAGCATGAGCTCCTGCAATGAGCAGTTCTTC.

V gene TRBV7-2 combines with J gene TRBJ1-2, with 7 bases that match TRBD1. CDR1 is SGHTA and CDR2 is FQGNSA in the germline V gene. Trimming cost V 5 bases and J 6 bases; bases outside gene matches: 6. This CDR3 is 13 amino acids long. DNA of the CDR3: TGTGCCAGCAGCAAACAGGGGAGGGATGGCTACACCTTC. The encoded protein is CASSKQGRDGYTF.

CDR3 in amino acids: CASSFESSGNTIYF. The CDR3 bases are TGTGCCAGCAGTTTCGAGAGCTCTGGAAACACCATATATTTT. The chain recombines TRBV28 with TRBJ1-3; unclear D gene. The CDR3 has 14 residues. V was trimmed by 3 bases and J by 0 bases, leaving 6 bases between them. Germline lookup yields CDR1 MDHEN and CDR2 SYDVKM. Full variable domain (missing parts from reference TRBV28 and TRBJ1-3): DVKVTQSSRYLVKRTGEKVFLECVQDMDHENMFWYRQDPGLGLRLIYFSYDVKMKEKGDIPEGYSVSREKKERFSLILESASTNQTSMYLCASSFESSGNTIYFGEGSWLTVV.

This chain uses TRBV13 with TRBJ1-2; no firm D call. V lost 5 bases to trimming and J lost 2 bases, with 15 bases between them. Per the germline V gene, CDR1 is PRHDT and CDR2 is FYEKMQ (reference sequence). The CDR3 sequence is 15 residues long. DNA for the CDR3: TGTGCCAGCAGCCGGACGGCCCCCGGGAACTATGGCTACACCTTC. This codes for CASSRTAPGNYGYTF.

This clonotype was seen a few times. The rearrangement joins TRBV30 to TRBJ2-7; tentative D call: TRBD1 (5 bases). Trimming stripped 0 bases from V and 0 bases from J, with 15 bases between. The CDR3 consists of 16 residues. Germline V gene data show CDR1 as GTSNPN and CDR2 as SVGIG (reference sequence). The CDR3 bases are TGTGCCTGGAGTGTACGAGACAGCCTCCCCTCCTACGAGCAGTACTTC. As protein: CAWSVRDSLPSYEQYF.

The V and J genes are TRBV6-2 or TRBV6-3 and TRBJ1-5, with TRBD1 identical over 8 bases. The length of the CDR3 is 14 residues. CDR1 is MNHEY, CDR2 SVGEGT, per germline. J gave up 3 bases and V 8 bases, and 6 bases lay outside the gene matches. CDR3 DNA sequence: TGTGCCAGCGGGACAGGAGTGCCCAATCAGCCCCAGCATTTT. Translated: CASGTGVPNQPQHF.

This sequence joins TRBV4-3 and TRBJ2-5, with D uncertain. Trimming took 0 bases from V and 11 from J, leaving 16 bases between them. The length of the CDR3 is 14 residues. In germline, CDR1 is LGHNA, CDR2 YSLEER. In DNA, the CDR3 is TGCGCCAGCAGCCAAGATACGGGCAGAAAAGAGCAGTACTTC. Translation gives CASSQDTGRKEQYF.

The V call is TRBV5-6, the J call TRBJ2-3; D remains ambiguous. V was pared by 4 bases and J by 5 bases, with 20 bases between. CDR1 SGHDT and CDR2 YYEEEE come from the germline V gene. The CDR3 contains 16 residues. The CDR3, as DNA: TGTGCCAGCAGCAATTGGGCCTCTGAAGGTGTAGATACGCAGTATTTT. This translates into CASSNWASEGVDTQYF.

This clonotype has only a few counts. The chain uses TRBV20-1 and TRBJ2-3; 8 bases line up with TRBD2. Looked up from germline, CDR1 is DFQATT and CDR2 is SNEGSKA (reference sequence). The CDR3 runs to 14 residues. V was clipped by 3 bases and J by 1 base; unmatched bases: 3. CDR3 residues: CSARRGEGTDTQYF. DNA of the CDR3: TGCAGTGCTAGGCGGGGGGAGGGCACAGATACGCAGTATTTT.

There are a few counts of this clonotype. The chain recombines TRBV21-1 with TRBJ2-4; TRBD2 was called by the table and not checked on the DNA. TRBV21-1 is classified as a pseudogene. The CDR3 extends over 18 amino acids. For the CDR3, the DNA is TGTGCCAGCAGCAATAGGGCTAGCGGGGCATTAGCCAAAAACATTCAGTACTTC. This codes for CASSNRASGALAKNIQYF.

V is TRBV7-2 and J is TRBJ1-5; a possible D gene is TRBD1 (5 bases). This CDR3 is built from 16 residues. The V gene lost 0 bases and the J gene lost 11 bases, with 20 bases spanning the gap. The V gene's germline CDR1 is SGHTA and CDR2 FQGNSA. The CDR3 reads CASSLARAGYQETQHF. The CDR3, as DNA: TGTGCCAGCAGCTTAGCACGGGCAGGGTACCAAGAGACCCAGCATTTT.

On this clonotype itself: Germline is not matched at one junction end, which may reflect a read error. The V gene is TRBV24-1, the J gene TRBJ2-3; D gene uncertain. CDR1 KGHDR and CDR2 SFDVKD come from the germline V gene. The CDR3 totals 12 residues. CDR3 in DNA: TGTGCCGCCAGTGAGGATGCGGATACGCAGTATTTT. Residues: CAASEDADTQYF.

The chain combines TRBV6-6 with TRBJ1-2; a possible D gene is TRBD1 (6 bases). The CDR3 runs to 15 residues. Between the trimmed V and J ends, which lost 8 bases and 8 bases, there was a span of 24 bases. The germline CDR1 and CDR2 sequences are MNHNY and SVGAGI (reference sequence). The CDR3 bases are TGTGCCAGCGGATCGTCGGGACATTTTTTACGGGGCTACACCTTC. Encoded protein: CASGSSGHFLRGYTF.